This TCR beta chain was retrieved from a study of memory CD8 T cells in hepatitis C reinfection. Study details: Two donors resolved primary infection, then developed chronic reinfection. Between 55 and 20 weeks before reinfection detection, pre-reinfection samples were drawn.

The protocol was immunoSEQ multiplex PCR, while the TCRdb copy is restricted to in-frame clones and leaves out a portion. The repertoire has tens of thousands of clones, roughly 86% of them found once; the top ten carry about 1%. Trimming removed 4 bases at V and 4 bases at J, with 22 bases between. This CDR3 region has 17 residues. Germline CDR1 SGDLS, CDR2 YYNGEE. Described time point: pre-reinfection, 55 to 20 weeks before reinfection detection. TCR sequencing was done directly ex vivo on sorted cells, without expansion in vitro. The origin of this receptor is a young man with hepatitis C virus infection. The sample taken for sequencing was naive CD8+ T cells sorted from blood. This chain links TRBV9 with TRBJ2-3; no reliable D call. The CDR3 protein is CASSPMGSSSFADTQYF. The CDR3 DNA sequence: TGTGCCAGCAGCCCCATGGGCTCCTCTTCCTTCGCAGATACGCAGTATTTT. The variable domain in full, completed from reference TRBV9 and TRBJ2-3, reads DSGVTQTPKHLITATGQRVTLRCSPRSGDLSVYWYQQSLDQGLQFLIQYYNGEERAKGNILERFSAQQFPDLHSELNLSSLELGDSALYFCASSPMGSSSFADTQYFGPGTRLTVL.